Presented here are 20 T cell receptor beta chains from one specimen sequenced in a study of T cell responses to AZD1222 COVID-19 vaccine. Sequencing was performed with immunoSEQ multiplex PCR; in TCRdb, only in-frame clones are kept and a portion is missing. This table has tens of thousands of clones, approximately 85% appearing once. The specimen comprised peripheral blood, sampled on day 0 of AZD1222 vaccination. These receptors were taken from an adult in good health.

The chain combines TRBV29-1 with TRBJ1-4, with TRBD1 as a possible D gene (5 bases). This CDR3 is 12 amino acids long. The germline V gene has CDR1 SQVTM and CDR2 ANQGSEA. V was trimmed by 7 bases and J by 8 bases, leaving 14 bases between them. CDR3 residues: CSADSPEEKLFF. Here the CDR3 DNA reads TGCAGCGCTGACAGCCCGGAGGAAAAACTGTTTTTT.

The chain recombines TRBV9 with TRBJ2-5, with 9 bases lining up with TRBD2. The germline gives CDR1 SGDLS, CDR2 YYNGEE. The CDR3 runs 16 residues. After removal of 0 bases from V and 2 bases from J, the junction contained 5 bases not matched to a gene. CDR3 protein: CASSVGPSGVQETQYF. CDR3 DNA sequence: TGTGCCAGCAGCGTAGGCCCTAGCGGGGTTCAAGAGACCCAGTACTTC. Using reference TRBV9 and TRBJ2-5 for the parts outside the CDR3, the full variable domain is DSGVTQTPKHLITATGQRVTLRCSPRSGDLSVYWYQQSLDQGLQFLIQYYNGEERAKGNILERFSAQQFPDLHSELNLSSLELGDSALYFCASSVGPSGVQETQYFGPGTRLLVL.

The chain has TRBV7-6 and TRBJ2-5; the D is unclear. Germline CDR1 is SGHVS and CDR2 is FNYEAQ. The CDR3 spans 15 residues. The V end was cut by 2 bases, the J end by 0 bases, with 10 bases between. The CDR3 DNA reads TGTGCCAGCAGCTTAACAGCATTGTACCAAGAGACCCAGTACTTC. This gives the protein CASSLTALYQETQYF.

The rearrangement links TRBV29-1 to TRBJ1-1; TRBD1 might be the D (6 bases). With 6 bases removed from V and 3 bases from J, the gap between germline ends came to 14 bases. Looked up from germline, CDR1 is SQVTM and CDR2 is ANQGSEA. This CDR3 comprises 13 residues. Here the CDR3 reads CSVRREGDTEAFF. In DNA, the CDR3 is TGCAGCGTCCGCAGGGAGGGGGACACTGAAGCTTTCTTT. Supplemented by reference TRBV29-1 and TRBJ1-1, the full variable domain reads SAVISQKPSRDICQRGTSLTIQCQVDSQVTMMFWYRQQPGQSLTLIATANQGSEATYESGFVIDKFPISRPNLTFSTLTVSNMSPEDSSIYLCSVRREGDTEAFFGQGTRLTVV.

The chain recombines TRBV3-1 (or the pseudogene TRBV3-2) with TRBJ2-2; 9 bases agree with TRBD2. The V gene's germline CDR1 is LGHDT and CDR2 YNNKEL (reference sequence). J lost 5 bases, V lost 11 bases, and 6 bases had no gene match. The CDR3 covers 13 residues. The CDR3 region is CAGGLAGTGELFF. The CDR3 region has the DNA TGTGCCGGGGGACTAGCAGGGACCGGGGAGCTGTTTTTT.

V usage is TRBV27 and J usage is TRBJ2-2, with a possible D match to TRBD1 (6 bases). The CDR3 covers 19 residues. Looked up from germline, CDR1 is MNHEY and CDR2 is SMNVEV (reference sequence). The germline V and J ends were trimmed by 3 bases and 0 bases, with 20 bases remaining between them. CDR3 amino acids: CASSFQIGTYQPNTGELFF. The CDR3 DNA follows: TGTGCCAGCAGTTTTCAAATCGGGACATACCAACCGAACACCGGGGAGCTGTTTTTT.

The chain carries TRBV28 and TRBJ1-1; no clear D gene. Trimming shortened V by 1 base and J by 3 bases, and 9 bases separated the two germline ends. CDR3 length equals 14 residues. CDR1 MDHEN and CDR2 SYDVKM come from the germline V gene. DNA for the CDR3: TGTGCCAGCAGTTTATTCGCAGGCTACACTGAAGCTTTCTTT. Translating it yields CASSLFAGYTEAFF.

The genes are TRBV12-3 or TRBV12-4 and TRBJ1-4, with no clear D. This CDR3 region has 11 residues. V lost 1 base, J lost 8 bases, and 2 bases lay in between. CDR3 amino acids: CASSLGEKLFF. The CDR3 DNA follows: TGTGCCAGCAGTTTAGGGGAAAAACTGTTTTTT.

The J gene is TRBJ2-4, the V gene TRBV5-6; no clear D. CDR1 is SGHDT, CDR2 YYEEEE, per germline. V lost 0 bases to trimming and J lost 5 bases, with 6 bases between them. CDR3 length: 13 amino acids. CDR3 protein: CASSLEAENIQYF. CDR3 coding DNA: TGTGCCAGCAGCTTGGAGGCGGAAAACATTCAGTACTTC.

The chain is built from TRBV20-1 and TRBJ2-7; 15 positions agree with TRBD2. This CDR3 has 18 residues. The V gene end was trimmed by 3 bases and the J gene end by 3 bases; junction bases not matched to a gene: 12. CDR1 is DFQATT, CDR2 SNEGSKA, per germline (reference sequence). The CDR3 DNA is TGCAGTGCTAGTGGGACTAGCGGGAGGACCCACTCCGACTACGAGCAGTACTTC. Translation gives CSASGTSGRTHSDYEQYF.

By share, this clone ranks as medium-sized. V usage is TRBV6-5 and J usage is TRBJ1-5; D perhaps matches TRBD1 (5 bases). There are 15 residues in the CDR3. Trimming left V 6 bases short and J 5 bases short, with 17 bases between. The germline V gene has CDR1 MNHEY and CDR2 SVGAGI. The CDR3 DNA is TGTGCCAGCAGAAGAAGACAGACAAAACATCAGCCCCAGCATTTT. Translated, it gives CASRRRQTKHQPQHF.

The rearrangement uses TRBV4-2 and TRBJ1-2; D ambiguous. V lost 0 bases to trimming and J lost 4 bases, with 12 bases between them. There are 15 residues in the CDR3. The V gene's germline CDR1 is LGHNA and CDR2 YNFKEQ. The CDR3 region has the DNA TGTGCCAGCAGCCAAGATCGGCTTTACCGCTATGGCTACACCTTC. It specifies CASSQDRLYRYGYTF.

CDR3 loop: CASSLLWEMNTEAFF. CDR3 in DNA: TGTGCCAGCAGCTTGCTCTGGGAGATGAACACTGAAGCTTTCTTT. This chain links TRBV5-4 with TRBJ1-1, with D unclear. The CDR3 has 15 amino acids. The germline CDR1 and CDR2 sequences are SGHNT and YYREEE (reference sequence). The ends were cut back, 1 base at V and 0 bases at J, with 10 bases in the middle. The whole variable domain, remainder taken from reference TRBV5-4 and TRBJ1-1, is ETGVTQSPTHLIKTRGQQVTLRCSSQSGHNTVSWYQQALGQGPQFIFQYYREEENGRGNFPPRFSGLQFPNYSSELNVNALELDDSALYLCASSLLWEMNTEAFFGQGTRLTVV.

V and J are TRBV5-4 and TRBJ2-3; 8 bases match TRBD1. CDR3 length: 14 amino acids. From germline, CDR1 is SGHNT and CDR2 YYREEE (reference sequence). V lost 4 bases to trimming and J lost 4 bases; unmatched junction nucleotides: 5. CDR3: CASSRRQGPDTQYF. CDR3 sequence (DNA): TGTGCCAGCAGCAGACGACAGGGGCCAGATACGCAGTATTTT.

The chain has TRBV5-4 and TRBJ2-2, with D possibly TRBD2 on 8 matching bases. The V gene lost 1 base and the J gene lost 6 bases, with 25 bases spanning the gap. CDR3 length: 19 amino acids. Germline assignment: CDR1 SGHNT and CDR2 YYREEE (reference sequence). The CDR3 region has the DNA TGTGCCAGCAGCTTGCGTAAGGCGGGAGGAGGGGGCGTTCCCGGGGAGCTGTTTTTT. Amino acids: CASSLRKAGGGGVPGELFF.

The chain has TRBV28 and TRBJ1-5; the match to TRBD1 covers 7 bases. After removal of 2 bases from V and 2 bases from J, the junction contained 0 bases not matched to a gene. The CDR3 length is 14 residues. Germline loops: CDR1 MDHEN, CDR2 SYDVKM. The chain's CDR3 is CASSLGQGNQPQHF. In DNA form, the CDR3 reads TGTGCCAGCAGTTTAGGACAGGGCAATCAGCCCCAGCATTTT.

The rearrangement links TRBV7-9 to TRBJ2-1, with 9 bases matching TRBD1. The CDR3 loop spans 17 amino acids. Trimming removed 1 base from V and 7 bases from J; junction bases left unmatched: 11. Germline V gives CDR1 SEHNR, CDR2 FQNEAQ (reference sequence). The CDR3: CASSLVQTGGDWNEQFF. The CDR3 DNA sequence: TGTGCCAGCAGCTTAGTCCAGACAGGGGGGGATTGGAATGAGCAGTTCTTC.

J is TRBJ2-3 and V is TRBV10-3; 10 bases match TRBD1. This CDR3 contains 15 residues. V lost 2 bases and J lost 6; bases outside the gene matches: 5. Per germline, CDR1 ENHRY and CDR2 SYGVKD. The CDR3 DNA sequence: TGTGCCATCAGTGAGATTGAGGGACAGGGGGATACGCAGTATTTT. Its translation is CAISEIEGQGDTQYF.

This sequence joins TRBV24-1 and TRBJ1-4; D might be TRBD1 (5 bases). CDR1 and CDR2 (germline): KGHDR, SFDVKD. The CDR3 has 15 amino acids. V was clipped by 2 bases and J by 7 bases, with 13 bases between them. CDR3 sequence reads: CATSDSGQGSEKLFF. The CDR3 DNA sequence: TGTGCCACCAGTGATTCTGGACAAGGGAGTGAAAAACTGTTTTTT.

The J gene is TRBJ2-4, the V gene TRBV10-3; the D gene is possibly TRBD2 (5 bases). V lost 10 bases and J lost 2, with 18 bases in between. Germline CDR1 is ENHRY and CDR2 is SYGVKD. The CDR3 runs to 15 residues. The CDR3 region has the DNA TGTGCCACCCAGCCTCGAGCGGAAACCAAAAACATTCAGTACTTC. Its protein is CATQPRAETKNIQYF.